This passage covers 4 T cell receptor beta chains from one sample sequenced in a study of identical twins. One entry per CDR3 protein, called by TCRdb with MiXCR from the 5' RACE reads. Counted here are about 790,000 distinct CDR3 sequences, about 20% occurring once; the ten biggest clones make up less than 15%. These data were also reused for a study on T cells expressing NK-cell markers.

Sequenced input: PBMCs. Every receptor here comes from a woman aged 18-35 years in good health.

The chain uses TRBV3-1 and TRBJ2-1, with a tentative D call TRBD1 (7 bases). Germline lookup yields CDR1 LGHDT and CDR2 YNNKEL (reference sequence). This CDR3 has 13 residues. The V end was cut by 3 bases, the J end by 8 bases, with 11 bases between. In nucleotides, the CDR3 is TGTGCCAGCAGCCACAGGGGGGACGATGAGCAGTTCTTC. As protein: CASSHRGDDEQFF.

This sequence joins TRBV4-1 and TRBJ2-3; 7 bases are shared with TRBD2. Trimming cost V 0 bases and J 0 bases; bases outside gene matches: 6. Germline V gene lookup returns CDR1 MGHRA and CDR2 YSYEKL. The CDR3 loop spans 17 amino acids. The DNA of the CDR3 is TGCGCCAGCAGCCAAGATATAAGCGGGGCTAGCACAGATACGCAGTATTTT. Its protein is CASSQDISGASTDTQYF.

The sample holds many counts of this clonotype. V usage is TRBV7-9 and J usage is TRBJ2-7; 9 bases align to TRBD2. V was clipped by 5 bases and J by 4 bases; unmatched bases: 12. This CDR3 is 16 amino acids long. Germline V CDR1 and CDR2: SEHNR, FQNEAQ (reference sequence). The CDR3 bases are TGTGCCAGCAGCCCACTGACTAGCGGAATTTCGTACGAGCAGTACTTC. This encodes CASSPLTSGISYEQYF. Based on the CDR3 plus reference TRBV7-9 and TRBJ2-7, the full variable domain is DTGVSQNPRHKITKRGQNVTFRCDPISEHNRLYWYRQTLGQGPEFLTYFQNEAQLEKSRLLSDRFSAERPKGSFSTLEIQRTEQGDSAMYLCASSPLTSGISYEQYFGPGTRLTVT.

The V gene is TRBV9, the J gene TRBJ2-5; D is unresolved. V was cut by 0 bases and J by 3 bases, with 9 bases left in between. The CDR3 has 14 residues. From germline, CDR1 is SGDLS and CDR2 YYNGEE. DNA of the CDR3: TGTGCCAGCAGCGTAGGGGCCCGGGAAGAGACCCAGTACTTC. This encodes CASSVGAREETQYF.